This TCR beta chain was retrieved from a study of beta chain features in type 1 diabetes. Whole-study findings and limits: A potential influence of HLA type upon TCRB rearrangement remained unresolved herein.

On this clone itself: Its antigen is undetermined.

All sorted populations exceeded 98% purity. Expressed TCRB transcripts were sequenced because the isolated RNA had all been reverse transcribed beforehand. Average reads for naive, central memory and regulatory T cell samples were about 3.57 million. Profiled with immunoSEQ multiplex PCR; TCRdb holds only in-frame clones, not every one. There are about 900,000 clones in the sample; about a sixth occur only once, and 0.02% to 0.025% lies in the top ten. The TCR comes from a woman younger than 35 in good health. Material for sequencing was naive CD4+ T cells from blood.

The DNA of the CDR3 is TGTGCCAGCTCCTTACAGAGCCAAGAGACCCAGTACTTC. Amino acids: CASSLQSQETQYF. This chain connects TRBV18 to TRBJ2-5; D is unclear. Germline V lookup: CDR1 KGHSH, CDR2 LQKENI. The V end was cut by 6 bases, the J end by 1 base, with 9 bases between. The CDR3 runs 13 residues.